The next 8 T cell receptor beta chains were all read from a single sample in a study of blood T cells in healthy people across ages. Primers used in a second PCR of roughly 7 to 11 cycles were a sample-barcoded 5' primer and a J-beta primer mix. TCRdb re-called the 5' RACE reads through MiXCR, storing one row per CDR3 protein. Here the sample spans roughly 680,000 distinct CDR3 sequences, approximately 50% being singletons. Sequenced: blood. Receptors originate from a woman aged 55-75 years in good health.

This clonotype was counted at least ten times. This chain connects TRBV4-3 to TRBJ2-7; a weak D match, TRBD2 (6 bases). The CDR3 covers 16 residues. V lost 4 bases and J lost 2, with 18 bases in between. CDR1 LGHNA and CDR2 YSLEER come from the germline V gene. The CDR3 DNA reads as TGCGCCAGCAGCCCCTCAGGAGGGATGAGTACCTACGAGCAGTACTTC. Translating gives CASSPSGGMSTYEQYF.

In its sample, this clonotype was seen a few times. The J gene is TRBJ1-4, the V gene TRBV10-3; D unclear. The CDR3 contains 14 residues. Germline CDR1 and CDR2: ENHRY and SYGVKD. The V gene lost 0 bases and the J gene lost 8 bases, with 10 bases spanning the gap. CDR3 DNA sequence: TGTGCCATCAGTGAGTCGGCTCGAGGGGAAAAACTGTTTTTT. It specifies CAISESARGEKLFF.

This rearrangement joins TRBV5-1 to TRBJ1-6, with a possible D match to TRBD1 (6 bases). The CDR3 has 16 residues. In germline, CDR1 is SGHRS, CDR2 YFSETQ. V lost 4 bases and J lost 9, with 20 bases in between. As DNA, the CDR3 is TGCGCCAGCAGCATACGGGAAACAGGGTTCAGTTCACCCCTCCACTTT. Its translation is CASSIRETGFSSPLHF.

Of note for this clonotype: A junction boundary mismatches the germline segment, possibly from a read error. The chain links TRBV6-2 or TRBV6-3 to TRBJ1-5; 11 positions agree with TRBD1. The CDR3 covers 15 residues. The germline CDR1 and CDR2 sequences are MNHEY and SVGEGT. Written as DNA, the CDR3 is TGTGCCAGCAGTCCCGGGGACAGGGGGAGTCAGCCCCGGCATTTT. Amino acids: CASSPGDRGSQPRHF.

The rearrangement joins TRBV24-1 to TRBJ2-7, with D possibly being TRBD2 (6 bases). Germline CDR1 and CDR2: KGHDR and SFDVKD. This CDR3 is 15 amino acids long. Trimming took 3 bases from V and 4 from J, leaving 15 bases between them. This chain's CDR3 is CATSDPGTGRYEQYF. DNA for the CDR3: TGTGCCACCAGTGATCCCGGGACTGGAAGATACGAGCAGTACTTC.

This chain joins TRBV12-3 or TRBV12-4 and TRBJ2-3; weak D call: TRBD2 (5 bases). The CDR3 runs 14 residues. Trimming shortened V by 4 bases and J by 0 bases, and 8 bases separated the two germline ends. In nucleotides, the CDR3 is TGTGCCAGCAGTTATCGGACTAGCACAGATACGCAGTATTTT. Translation: CASSYRTSTDTQYF.

The chain uses TRBV28 and TRBJ2-7, with 9 bases matching TRBD1. The junction had 12 bases not matched to a gene; V was cut back by 8 bases and J by 7 bases. Germline lookup yields CDR1 MDHEN and CDR2 SYDVKM. The CDR3 covers 14 residues. The CDR3 reads CASEKGQGYNEQYF. Written as DNA, the CDR3 is TGTGCCAGCGAGAAGGGACAGGGTTACAATGAGCAGTACTTC. Full variable domain (rest looked up from reference TRBV28 and TRBJ2-7): DVKVTQSSRYLVKRTGEKVFLECVQDMDHENMFWYRQDPGLGLRLIYFSYDVKMKEKGDIPEGYSVSREKKERFSLILESASTNQTSMYLCASEKGQGYNEQYFGPGTRLTVT.

The J gene is TRBJ1-1, the V gene TRBV29-1; TRBD1 agrees at 11 bases. The germline gives CDR1 SQVTM, CDR2 ANQGSEA. V lost 4 bases to trimming and J lost 4 bases; unmatched junction nucleotides: 8. This CDR3 is built from 15 residues. The CDR3 loop is CSVAGQGGFFTEAFF. CDR3 nucleotide sequence: TGCAGCGTTGCGGGACAGGGGGGCTTTTTCACTGAAGCTTTCTTT.